A single sample gave rise to the 31 T cell receptor beta chains below, sequenced in a study of beta chain features in type 1 diabetes. Reverse transcribing all isolated RNA meant expressed TCRB transcripts were sequenced. Only in-frame clones appear in the TCRdb table, and some are missing; sequencing was by immunoSEQ multiplex PCR. The table records 390,000 or so clones, around 13% of them present only once. The sample taken for sequencing was naive CD4+ T cells from blood. The receptors derive from a man aged 25-40 years in good health.

The chain joins TRBV7-2 to TRBJ2-7, with 7 bases identical to TRBD2. Germline assignment: CDR1 SGHTA and CDR2 FQGNSA. The length of the CDR3 is 17 residues. Trimming cost V 1 base and J 1 base; bases outside gene matches: 10. CDR3: CASSLGGGLGVSYEQYV. DNA of the CDR3: TGTGCCAGCAGCTTAGGTGGAGGACTAGGGGTTTCCTACGAGCAGTACGTC.

V usage is TRBV11-2 and J usage is TRBJ2-3; 7 positions agree with TRBD2. This CDR3 spans 16 amino acids. V lost 6 bases and J lost 2; bases outside the gene matches: 11. In germline, CDR1 is SGHAT, CDR2 FQNNGV. In nucleotides, the CDR3 is TGTGCCAGCAGTCGCACGGGGGGTCCCTACACAGATACGCAGTATTTT. Its translation: CASSRTGGPYTDTQYF.

The gene calls are TRBV5-4 and TRBJ2-3; no clear D. V was clipped by 1 base and J by 2 bases, with 14 bases between them. The germline V gene encodes CDR1 SGHNT and CDR2 YYREEE (reference sequence). This CDR3 contains 16 residues. The CDR3 reads CASSLLSRAHTDTQYF. CDR3 DNA sequence: TGTGCCAGCAGCTTGCTAAGCCGGGCTCACACAGATACGCAGTATTTT. Full variable domain (missing parts from reference TRBV5-4 and TRBJ2-3): ETGVTQSPTHLIKTRGQQVTLRCSSQSGHNTVSWYQQALGQGPQFIFQYYREEENGRGNFPPRFSGLQFPNYSSELNVNALELDDSALYLCASSLLSRAHTDTQYFGPGTRLTVL.

This clone was counted only a few times. The chain carries TRBV7-9 and TRBJ2-5; D perhaps matches TRBD2 (6 bases). CDR3 length: 14 amino acids. Trimming left V 7 bases short and J 1 base short, with 13 bases between. Germline CDR1 and CDR2: SEHNR and FQNEAQ (reference sequence). Written as DNA, the CDR3 is TGTGCCAGCATCAAAGGAGGGGTCCAAGAGACCCAGTACTTC. Encoded protein: CASIKGGVQETQYF.

CDR3 sequence (DNA): TGTGCTAGTGGTTTGCCCCTGACAGGGACCTACGAGCAGTACTTC. Its protein product is CASGLPLTGTYEQYF. The rearrangement links TRBV12-5 to TRBJ2-7, with 7 positions matching TRBD1. The length of the CDR3 is 15 residues. The V gene end was trimmed by 2 bases and the J gene end by 2 bases; junction bases not matched to a gene: 6. CDR1 and CDR2 from the germline V gene are LGHNT and FRNRAP.

The chain couples TRBV30 to TRBJ2-5, with D perhaps TRBD1 (6 bases). The V gene's germline CDR1 is GTSNPN and CDR2 SVGIG (reference sequence). The CDR3 extends over 13 amino acids. Trimming removed 5 bases from V and 5 bases from J, with 15 bases in between. The DNA of the CDR3 is TGTGCCTGGGGGATCAGGGGTCTCGAGACCCAGTACTTC. Amino acids: CAWGIRGLETQYF.

This clone showed up just a few times. The chain links TRBV7-2 to TRBJ2-1, with D unclear. The V end was cut by 0 bases, the J end by 7 bases, with 7 bases between. The CDR3 is 13 amino acids. Germline CDR1 SGHTA, CDR2 FQGNSA. The DNA of the CDR3 is TGTGCCAGCAGCTTAGCATATACTAATGAGCAGTTCTTC. As protein: CASSLAYTNEQFF. Together with reference TRBV7-2 and TRBJ2-1, the CDR3 gives the full variable domain: GAGVSQSPSNKVTEKGKDVELRCDPISGHTALYWYRQSLGQGLEFLIYFQGNSAPDKSGLPSDRFSAERTGGSVSTLTIQRTQQEDSAVYLCASSLAYTNEQFFGPGTRLTVL.

This clone came up a few times. At one of its ends the junction is not consistent with the germline gene, which may arise from a read error. This chain links TRBV7-2 with TRBJ2-1; a possible D gene is TRBD2 (5 bases). CDR1 and CDR2 (germline): SGHTA, FQGNSA. The CDR3 is made up of 15 amino acids. CDR3: CSSSLGLQPNNEQFF. The CDR3, as DNA: TGTTCCAGCAGCTTAGGACTGCAACCTAACAATGAGCAGTTCTTC.

The CDR3, as DNA: TGTGCCAGCAGCTTGGACTGGGACAGGGGCTCAGCTTTCTTT. Translation: CASSLDWDRGSAFF. J is TRBJ1-1 and V is TRBV5-6; TRBD1 matches 10 bases. The CDR3 spans 14 residues. Losses at the gene ends were 0 bases for V and 10 bases for J; bases not matched to a gene: 6. The germline V gene has CDR1 SGHDT and CDR2 YYEEEE.

This clone has a handful of counts. The V and J genes are TRBV14 and TRBJ2-1; D might be TRBD2 (6 bases). The V gene lost 0 bases and the J gene lost 0 bases, with 12 bases spanning the gap. The germline gives CDR1 SGHDN, CDR2 FVKESK. The CDR3 runs to 17 residues. DNA of the CDR3: TGTGCCAGCAGCCAAGATGTCAACGGGAGCTCCTACAATGAGCAGTTCTTC. This gives the protein CASSQDVNGSSYNEQFF. The full variable domain, completed using reference TRBV14 and TRBJ2-1, is EAGVTQFPSHSVIEKGQTVTLRCDPISGHDNLYWYRRVMGKEIKFLLHFVKESKQDESGMPNNRFLAERTGGTYSTLKVQPAELEDSGVYFCASSQDVNGSSYNEQFFGPGTRLTVL.

This clone was counted only a few times. The gene calls are TRBV11-2 and TRBJ2-3; TRBD2 aligns across 8 bases. CDR1 is SGHAT and CDR2 is FQNNGV in the germline V gene. This CDR3 has 15 residues. Trimming cost V 6 bases and J 4 bases; bases outside gene matches: 9. The chain's CDR3 is CASRESGTRSDTQYF. The DNA for the CDR3 is TGTGCCAGCAGAGAGTCCGGGACTAGATCAGATACGCAGTATTTT.

This chain uses TRBV15 with TRBJ2-3, with D hard to call. Per germline, CDR1 LNHNV and CDR2 YYDKDF (reference sequence). This CDR3 has 13 amino acids. V lost 0 bases to trimming and J lost 2 bases, with 3 bases between them. In DNA form, the CDR3 reads TGTGCCACCAGCAGAGATTACACAGATACGCAGTATTTT. It translates to CATSRDYTDTQYF.

This clone was observed a few times. The genes are TRBV7-9 and TRBJ2-7, with 12 bases identical to TRBD1. Germline CDR1 is SEHNR and CDR2 is FQNEAQ (reference sequence). Trimming took 2 bases from V and 4 from J; bases not matched to a gene: 6. This CDR3 comprises 16 residues. The CDR3 sequence is CASSLPRGQGAYEQYF. The CDR3 DNA is TGTGCCAGCAGCTTACCCCGGGGACAGGGGGCTTACGAGCAGTACTTC.

This clone was observed a handful of times. The rearrangement uses TRBV10-3 and TRBJ2-7; D remains ambiguous. CDR1 and CDR2 (germline): ENHRY, SYGVKD. Between the trimmed V and J ends, which lost 6 bases and 0 bases, there was a span of 6 bases. The CDR3 loop spans 12 amino acids. The CDR3 region has the DNA TGTGCCATCAGCTTAAGCTCCTACGAGCAGTACGTC. Translated, it gives CAISLSSYEQYV.

This sequence joins TRBV6-1 and TRBJ2-5; possibly TRBD2 for D (6 bases). The germline gives CDR1 MNHNS, CDR2 SASEGT. V was pared by 2 bases and J by 1 base, with 17 bases between. The CDR3 loop spans 17 amino acids. The CDR3 sequence is CASSEWSVAEGQETQYF. The CDR3 bases are TGTGCCAGCAGTGAATGGTCGGTCGCGGAGGGCCAAGAGACCCAGTACTTC.

In this sample, this clone turned up a few times. J is TRBJ1-1 and V is TRBV7-9; perhaps TRBD1 as D (5 bases). The CDR3 is 15 residues long. Trimming shortened V by 3 bases and J by 1 base, and 12 bases separated the two germline ends. From germline, CDR1 is SEHNR and CDR2 FQNEAQ (reference sequence). The CDR3 region is CASSLEGARNTEAFF. In DNA, the CDR3 is TGTGCCAGCAGCTTGGAAGGGGCTAGGAACACTGAAGCTTTCTTT. The entire variable domain, with the rest obtained from reference TRBV7-9 and TRBJ1-1, is as follows: DTGVSQNPRHKITKRGQNVTFRCDPISEHNRLYWYRQTLGQGPEFLTYFQNEAQLEKSRLLSDRFSAERPKGSFSTLEIQRTEQGDSAMYLCASSLEGARNTEAFFGQGTRLTVV.

This rearrangement joins TRBV7-2 to TRBJ2-1; D is perhaps TRBD2 (5 bases). Germline lookup yields CDR1 SGHTA and CDR2 FQGNSA. The CDR3 consists of 19 residues. With 4 bases removed from V and 4 bases from J, the gap between germline ends came to 26 bases. The CDR3: CASSSSLLLDSPYYNEQFF. For the CDR3, the DNA is TGTGCCAGCAGCTCATCGCTTCTCCTGGACTCACCGTATTACAATGAGCAGTTCTTC. The full variable domain, with the rest looked up from reference TRBV7-2 and TRBJ2-1, is GAGVSQSPSNKVTEKGKDVELRCDPISGHTALYWYRQSLGQGLEFLIYFQGNSAPDKSGLPSDRFSAERTGGSVSTLTIQRTQQEDSAVYLCASSSSLLLDSPYYNEQFFGPGTRLTVL.

This clone was observed a few times. This chain uses TRBV27 with TRBJ1-5; a possible D gene is TRBD1 (6 bases). The CDR3 sequence is 14 residues long. Germline V gives CDR1 MNHEY, CDR2 SMNVEV (reference sequence). Trimming left V 6 bases short and J 6 bases short, with 15 bases between. The CDR3 region has the DNA TGTGCCAGCAGGGAACAGGGATTAAGTCAGCCCCAGCATTTT. Protein product: CASREQGLSQPQHF.

The rearrangement uses TRBV28 and TRBJ1-3; no firm D call. Trimming removed 7 bases at V and 3 bases at J, with 13 bases between. This CDR3 has 14 amino acids. Germline V gene lookup returns CDR1 MDHEN and CDR2 SYDVKM. CDR3 sequence: CASIAAYDGNTIYF. The CDR3 DNA follows: TGTGCCAGCATTGCAGCTTATGATGGAAACACCATATATTTT.

This clone has a handful of counts. The chain uses TRBV7-9 and TRBJ2-1; 13 bases align to TRBD2. There are 15 residues in the CDR3. Germline CDR1 and CDR2: SEHNR and FQNEAQ (reference sequence). Germline trimming cut 8 bases from V and 8 bases from J; bases unmatched to any gene: 9. The CDR3 spells CASLLAGGPPDEQFF. Here the CDR3 DNA reads TGTGCCAGCCTACTAGCGGGAGGGCCGCCCGATGAGCAGTTCTTC.

The rearrangement joins TRBV13 to TRBJ1-2; TRBD1 aligns across 8 bases. V lost 0 bases and J lost 2; bases outside the gene matches: 5. CDR1 and CDR2 from the germline V gene are PRHDT and FYEKMQ (reference sequence). The CDR3 loop spans 16 amino acids. The CDR3 here is CASSLGAPGGNYGYTF. CDR3 DNA sequence: TGTGCCAGCAGCTTAGGCGCCCCAGGGGGCAACTATGGCTACACCTTC.

This clone has just a few counts. The chain employs TRBV4-1 and TRBJ2-1, with TRBD2 matching over 9 bases. The V gene's germline CDR1 is MGHRA and CDR2 YSYEKL. The V segment lost 4 bases and the J segment 5 bases; nucleotides outside the gene matches: 12. The CDR3 is 17 amino acids. Here the CDR3 DNA reads TGCGCCAGCAGCCGGGGACTAGCTCTCTCTCTGAACAATGAGCAGTTCTTC. Amino acid sequence: CASSRGLALSLNNEQFF.

The chain combines TRBV18 with TRBJ1-1; the D gene is possibly TRBD1 (6 bases). This CDR3 region has 14 residues. Per germline, CDR1 KGHSH and CDR2 LQKENI. With 3 bases removed from V and 0 bases from J, the gap between germline ends came to 8 bases. The CDR3 here is CASSPGAVNTEAFF. The CDR3 DNA sequence: TGTGCCAGCTCACCGGGGGCCGTGAACACTGAAGCTTTCTTT.

This clone was observed a handful of times. DNA of the CDR3: TGTGCCATCAGTGGGACAGGAACCTCCTACGAGCAGTACTTC. Its translation is CAISGTGTSYEQYF. The chain carries TRBV10-3 and TRBJ2-7; 7 bases are shared with TRBD1. The CDR3 is made up of 14 amino acids. Germline trimming cut 4 bases from V and 0 bases from J; bases unmatched to any gene: 3. Germline CDR1 ENHRY, CDR2 SYGVKD.

This clone occurred a few times. V gene TRBV21-1 combines with J gene TRBJ2-7; no check of the table's D call, TRBD1, against the DNA was made. TRBV21-1 is a documented pseudogene. CDR3 length: 14 amino acids. The CDR3 loop is CASSSRQESYEQYF. DNA of the CDR3: TGTGCCAGCAGCTCGCGACAGGAATCCTACGAGCAGTACTTC.

This rearrangement joins TRBV23-1 to TRBJ1-5; D is possibly TRBD1 (5 bases). TRBV23-1 is an ORF, with its function uncertain. The CDR3 totals 16 residues. Trimming pared 1 base from V and 6 bases from J, leaving 16 bases between. Here the CDR3 DNA reads TGCGCCAGCAGTCAATTTCTCGGGGCGCGAGTTCAGCCCCAGCATTTT. This sequence encodes CASSQFLGARVQPQHF.

The J gene is TRBJ2-3, the V gene TRBV5-1, with TRBD1 as a possible D gene (5 bases). CDR3 length: 14 amino acids. Per germline, CDR1 SGHRS and CDR2 YFSETQ. Between the trimmed V and J ends, which lost 4 bases and 3 bases, there was a span of 12 bases. In DNA form, the CDR3 reads TGCGCCAGCAGCCCCGCTCAGGGAACAGATACGCAGTATTTT. Translated: CASSPAQGTDTQYF.

This clone was picked up a small number of times. V and J are TRBV5-4 and TRBJ2-7; TRBD2 matches 13 bases. CDR3 length: 17 residues. Trimming removed 4 bases from V and 5 bases from J; junction bases left unmatched: 12. Germline V lookup: CDR1 SGHNT, CDR2 YYREEE (reference sequence). CDR3 sequence (DNA): TGTGCCAGCAGCCTTCCGGGACTAGCGGGACAGGCCGACGAGCAGTACTTC. It translates to CASSLPGLAGQADEQYF. The full variable domain, in which reference TRBV5-4 and TRBJ2-7 provide the parts outside the CDR3, is ETGVTQSPTHLIKTRGQQVTLRCSSQSGHNTVSWYQQALGQGPQFIFQYYREEENGRGNFPPRFSGLQFPNYSSELNVNALELDDSALYLCASSLPGLAGQADEQYFGPGTRLTVT.

The chain combines TRBV18 with TRBJ2-6, with D perhaps matching TRBD1 (6 bases). The CDR3 extends over 16 amino acids. CDR1 and CDR2 (germline): KGHSH, LQKENI. V lost 0 bases and J 2 bases, leaving 8 bases between the germline ends. CDR3 nucleotide sequence: TGTGCCAGCTCACCACCACAGGGAGCTGGGGCCAACGTCCTGACTTTC. Its protein is CASSPPQGAGANVLTF.

The chain uses TRBV29-1 and TRBJ1-5; D uncertain. Per the germline V gene, CDR1 is SQVTM and CDR2 is ANQGSEA. CDR3 size: 14 residues. The germline V and J ends were trimmed by 6 bases and 6 bases, with 18 bases remaining between them. The CDR3 loop is CSVGPGPGPQPQHF. CDR3 bases: TGCAGCGTCGGTCCGGGTCCAGGCCCTCAGCCCCAGCATTTT.

This clone has more than one count but fewer than ten. The chain couples TRBV30 to TRBJ2-7; TRBD2 aligns across 7 bases. The CDR3 contains 14 residues. The ends lost 2 bases at V and 0 bases at J; junction bases unmatched: 4. Germline assignment: CDR1 GTSNPN and CDR2 SVGIG (reference sequence). CDR3 protein: CAWSNGGSSYEQYV. DNA of the CDR3: TGTGCCTGGAGTAATGGCGGGAGCTCCTACGAGCAGTACGTC.